The present entry profiles one T cell receptor beta chain with its context. Its cognate antigen is unknown. The data were obtained in a study of multiple sclerosis patients with progressive multifocal leukoencephalopathy. Findings of the study overall: No common TRBV or TRBJ usage or pairing appeared at PML.

Germline values: CDR1 SGHRS, CDR2 YFSETQ. The ends lost 0 bases at V and 4 bases at J; junction bases unmatched: 0. The length of the CDR3 is 14 residues. This sample's time point: approximately twelve months of natalizumab therapy. Here immunoSEQ multiplex PCR was the method, and the copy in TCRdb shows in-frame clones only, minus some. The table includes around 30,000 clones, 90% detected once. Sequenced material: PBMCs, taken from a patient treated with natalizumab. The chain couples TRBV5-1 to TRBJ2-2; 7 nucleotides align to TRBD1. The receptor's source is a human donor with multiple sclerosis. CDR3: CASSLGQGTGELFF. CDR3 in DNA: TGCGCCAGCAGCTTGGGACAGGGCACCGGGGAGCTGTTTTTT.